These 20 T cell receptor beta chains share one sample of origin, sequenced in a study of CD8+CD57+ T cells in acquired aplastic anemia. CD8+CD57+ cell expansion, shown by flow cytometry, had occurred in the patients selected for sequencing. The study profiled TCR beta VDJ and CDR3 using genomic DNA as template. One entry per CDR3 protein results from TCRdb running MiXCR on the reads. The sample lists some 200,000 distinct CDR3 sequences, approximately 48% seen once, with over 7.5% in the top ten. The source material was sorted CD4+, CD8+, or CD8+CD57+ T cells (not recorded which) from PBMCs. The receptor set was obtained from a human donor with aplastic anemia.

As for this clonotype: One base away lies a much larger clone, so this may be a sequencing read error. The chain recombines TRBV5-1 with TRBJ2-2; TRBD2 agrees at 13 bases. V shed 4 bases, J shed 2 bases, and the junction held 5 bases outside the gene matches. This CDR3 region has 17 residues. Germline V gene sequence: CDR1 SGHRS, CDR2 YFSETQ. CDR3 amino acids: CASSPRTSGGNTGELFF. CDR3 sequence (DNA): TGCGCCAGCAGCCCACGGACTAGCGGGGGAAACACCGGGGAGCTGTTTTTT.

The chain links TRBV29-1 to TRBJ2-5; perhaps TRBD2 as D (5 bases). This CDR3 is 12 amino acids long. Trimming took off 4 bases at V and 5 bases at J, with 11 bases between the two ends. Germline assignment: CDR1 SQVTM and CDR2 ANQGSEA. The CDR3 is CSVGTSGETQYF. In nucleotides, the CDR3 is TGCAGCGTTGGTACTAGTGGCGAGACCCAGTACTTC.

There are a few counts of this clonotype. The genes are TRBV10-3 and TRBJ2-1, with 7 positions matching TRBD1. The ends lost 7 bases at V and 4 bases at J; junction bases unmatched: 4. CDR1 is ENHRY, CDR2 SYGVKD, per germline. The CDR3 has 13 amino acids. The CDR3 nucleotides read TGTGCCATCACAGGGGGAGTTTACAATGAGCAGTTCTTC. This codes for CAITGGVYNEQFF.

This rearrangement joins TRBV10-1 to TRBJ1-1; tentative D call: TRBD1 (5 bases). The CDR3 is 14 amino acids. CDR1 and CDR2 (germline): WNHNN, SYGVQD (reference sequence). Trimming cost V 4 bases and J 1 base, with 10 bases left between them. The CDR3 coding sequence is TGCGCCAGCAGTGGGGACGTTCAGAACACTGAAGCTTTCTTT. It is translated as CASSGDVQNTEAFF.

This clonotype was counted ten times or more. The chain has TRBV6-6 and TRBJ1-2; 7 bases align to TRBD1. With V trimmed by 2 bases and J by 4 bases, 4 bases remained unmatched. The CDR3 runs 14 residues. Germline CDR1 reads MNHNY; CDR2 reads SVGAGI (reference sequence). CDR3 sequence (DNA): TGTGCCAGCAGTTACCCCGCAGGGGGCTATGGCTACACCTTC. As protein: CASSYPAGGYGYTF.

In this sample, this clonotype turned up a few times. This chain joins TRBV29-1 and TRBJ1-2, with a possible D match to TRBD1 (6 bases). CDR1 and CDR2 from the germline V gene are SQVTM and ANQGSEA. The CDR3 loop spans 13 amino acids. Trimming shortened V by 7 bases and J by 5 bases, and 17 bases separated the two germline ends. This chain's CDR3 is CSARGTQEYGYTF. The CDR3 nucleotides read TGCAGCGCAAGAGGGACACAGGAATATGGCTACACCTTC. The variable domain in full, with the rest retrieved from reference TRBV29-1 and TRBJ1-2, is SAVISQKPSRDICQRGTSLTIQCQVDSQVTMMFWYRQQPGQSLTLIATANQGSEATYESGFVIDKFPISRPNLTFSTLTVSNMSPEDSSIYLCSARGTQEYGYTFGSGTRLTVV.

Points on this clonotype: The junction differs from germline at one of its ends, possibly a read error. The V call is TRBV2, the J call TRBJ1-5; D is undetermined. Germline V gene lookup returns CDR1 SNHLY and CDR2 FYNNEI. The CDR3 has 14 amino acids. CDR3 DNA: TGTGCCAGCAGTACCCTCCTTAGCAATCAGCCCCAGCACTTT. Translation gives CASSTLLSNQPQHF.

The V and J genes are TRBV10-3 and TRBJ2-7; D perhaps matches TRBD2 (5 bases). CDR3 length: 16 residues. Germline CDR1 reads ENHRY; CDR2 reads SYGVKD. V was shortened by 0 bases and J by 4 bases, with 16 bases between the two germline ends. The CDR3 sequence is CAISESNLEGLYEQYF. As DNA, the CDR3 is TGTGCCATCAGTGAGTCGAATCTGGAAGGACTTTACGAGCAGTACTTC.

As for this clonotype: This could be a read error, since a much larger clone is one nucleotide away. This chain joins TRBV11-1 and TRBJ2-7; D is unresolved. There are 20 residues in the CDR3. V lost 0 bases and J lost 6, with 30 bases in between. Germline V gives CDR1 SGHAT, CDR2 FQDESV (reference sequence). The CDR3 protein is CASSLAGKQGPRGSYGEQYF. The CDR3 DNA is TGTGCCAGCAGCTTAGCGGGAAAACAAGGCCCGAGAGGTTCCTACGGCGAGCAGTACTTC.

This clonotype has just a few counts. The rearrangement uses TRBV15 and TRBJ1-1; maybe TRBD1 (5 bases). Germline-derived CDR1 and CDR2 are LNHNV and YYDKDF (reference sequence). V lost 1 base and J 1 base, leaving 7 bases between the germline ends. This CDR3 has 14 amino acids. The CDR3 protein is CATSRGGENTEAFF. Here the CDR3 DNA reads TGTGCCACCAGCAGAGGAGGGGAGAACACTGAAGCTTTCTTT. The whole variable domain, remainder taken from reference TRBV15 and TRBJ1-1, is DAMVIQNPRYQVTQFGKPVTLSCSQTLNHNVMYWYQQKSSQAPKLLFHYYDKDFNNEADTPDNFQSRRPNTSFCFLDIRSPGLGDTAMYLCATSRGGENTEAFFGQGTRLTVV.

This clonotype was counted ten times or more. CDR3 DNA sequence: TGCAGCGTTGAAGGGGGTACCTCCTACGAGCAGTACTTC. Translated, it gives CSVEGGTSYEQYF. The rearrangement uses TRBV29-1 and TRBJ2-7; the D is unclear. Trimming stripped 1 base from V and 0 bases from J, with 7 bases between. The CDR3 loop spans 13 amino acids. Germline CDR1 SQVTM, CDR2 ANQGSEA.

V gene TRBV5-6 combines with J gene TRBJ2-5, with 9 bases fitting TRBD2. This CDR3 is 15 amino acids long. V trimming: 7 bases; J trimming: 4 bases; junction bases outside the gene matches: 11. Germline lookup yields CDR1 SGHDT and CDR2 YYEEEE. CDR3 in amino acids: CASVRFSSGRETQYF. CDR3 DNA: TGTGCCAGCGTTCGGTTTAGTAGCGGGAGAGAGACCCAGTACTTC.

This clonotype was counted only a few times. The rearrangement joins TRBV2 to TRBJ1-1, with TRBD1 identical over 9 bases. The CDR3 runs to 14 residues. The germline gives CDR1 SNHLY, CDR2 FYNNEI. V lost 7 bases and J lost 7; bases outside the gene matches: 10. The CDR3 loop reads CASILQGASGEAFF. In DNA, the CDR3 is TGTGCCAGCATTCTACAGGGGGCGTCGGGTGAAGCTTTCTTT.

The rearrangement joins TRBV27 to TRBJ1-2; 9 bases map to TRBD1. With 2 bases clipped from V and 0 bases from J, the junction kept 1 base outside the gene matches. Germline V gene sequence: CDR1 MNHEY, CDR2 SMNVEV (reference sequence). The CDR3 runs to 15 residues. CDR3 nucleotide sequence: TGTGCCAGCAGTTTAACAGGGGGCGCTAACTATGGCTACACCTTC. This gives the protein CASSLTGGANYGYTF.

This clonotype was counted ten times or more. The chain carries TRBV12-3 or TRBV12-4 and TRBJ2-3; D is undetermined. V was shortened by 2 bases and J by 6 bases, with 3 bases between the two germline ends. The CDR3 is 11 residues long. CDR3 residues: CASSLSDTQYF. CDR3 DNA: TGTGCCAGCAGTTTATCGGATACGCAGTATTTT.

The chain has TRBV25-1 and TRBJ2-3; D not resolved. CDR3 length: 13 amino acids. Trimming took 4 bases from V and 1 from J, leaving 6 bases between them. Germline V lookup: CDR1 MGHDK, CDR2 SYGVNS. This chain's CDR3 is CASSVFGTDTQYF. The CDR3, as DNA: TGTGCCAGCAGTGTTTTTGGCACAGATACGCAGTATTTT.

Worth noting for this clonotype: A much bigger clone sits one base away, suggesting this may be a read error. V usage is TRBV27 and J usage is TRBJ2-7; TRBD2 aligns across 12 bases. Germline values: CDR1 MNHEY, CDR2 SMNVEV (reference sequence). This CDR3 region has 16 residues. The CDR3 nucleotides read TGTGCCAGCAGTCCGCAGACTAGCGGGAGCGCCTACGATCAGTACTTC. Translated, it gives CASSPQTSGSAYDQYF.

This clonotype has at least ten counts. V gene TRBV9 combines with J gene TRBJ1-2; TRBD1 matches at 8 bases. V lost 3 bases and J lost 8; bases outside the gene matches: 9. This CDR3 is built from 14 residues. From germline, CDR1 is SGDLS and CDR2 YYNGEE. For the CDR3, the DNA is TGTGCCAGCAGCGGGACAGGGCTTACAGGGGGCTACACCTTC. Translation: CASSGTGLTGGYTF.

The chain carries TRBV25-1 and TRBJ2-7; tentative D call: TRBD2 (7 bases). The CDR3 contains 12 residues. Germline V gene lookup returns CDR1 MGHDK and CDR2 SYGVNS. The germline V and J ends were trimmed by 6 bases and 5 bases, with 11 bases remaining between them. The chain's CDR3 is CASSVGGDEQYF. CDR3 DNA: TGTGCCAGCAGCGTAGGGGGGGACGAGCAGTACTTC.

The rearrangement links TRBV29-1 to TRBJ1-2; 8 nucleotides line up with TRBD1. Germline trimming cut 6 bases from V and 4 bases from J; bases unmatched to any gene: 10. In germline, CDR1 is SQVTM, CDR2 ANQGSEA. The length of the CDR3 is 14 residues. The chain's CDR3 is CSVDRAGGTYGYTF. CDR3 nucleotides: TGCAGCGTCGATAGGGCAGGGGGCACCTATGGCTACACCTTC.